The 3 T cell receptor beta chains given below trace back to one sample, sequenced in a study of blood T cell repertoires in COVID-19 (dated by TCRdb to about 2020). Receptor amplification or capture employed the immunoSEQ multiplex PCR assay. The table was pulled from immuneACCESS by TCRdb, which kept in-frame rearrangements only. Such tables lose some clones; where checked, under half of the loss comes from unresolved V genes, and the rest has no known cause. The sample profile shows almost 400,000 clones; roughly nine tenths of them were found once. The top ten clones comprise about 1.8% of the sample. The sample consisted of PBMCs or T cells enriched from blood (not recorded which). The receptors here all came from a woman under 40 who had recovered from COVID-19.

The V call is TRBV27, the J call TRBJ1-1; D is ambiguous. CDR1 and CDR2 (germline): MNHEY, SMNVEV (reference sequence). Trimming took 5 bases from V and 2 from J, leaving 12 bases between them. This CDR3 contains 14 residues. The CDR3 loop is CASSLRNINTEAFF. CDR3 bases: TGTGCCAGCAGTCTCAGGAACATAAACACTGAAGCTTTCTTT.

The count of this clone is one. The gene calls are TRBV5-1 and TRBJ2-7; 10 bases are a match to TRBD1. Germline CDR1 reads SGHRS; CDR2 reads YFSETQ. The V gene end was trimmed by 0 bases and the J gene end by 3 bases; junction bases not matched to a gene: 9. There are 17 residues in the CDR3. The CDR3 region is CASSLVPPGQGLYEQYF. CDR3 nucleotides: TGCGCCAGCAGCTTGGTACCACCGGGACAGGGGCTCTACGAGCAGTACTTC.

This chain links TRBV5-4 with TRBJ2-1, with a weak D call TRBD1 (6 bases). CDR1 and CDR2 from the germline V gene are SGHNT and YYREEE (reference sequence). There are 13 residues in the CDR3. Trimming shortened V by 4 bases and J by 7 bases, and 12 bases separated the two germline ends. In nucleotides, the CDR3 is TGTGCCAGCAGCATAACAGGGTTGAATGAGCAGTTCTTC. Encoded protein: CASSITGLNEQFF.